The 18 T cell receptor beta chains in this list originate from one sample, sequenced in a study of HIV-infected children after antiretroviral therapy interruption. A 3' RACE protocol on RNA, with unique molecular identifiers, produced the TCR library. TCRdb passed the 3' RACE reads through MiXCR, listing each CDR3 protein once. The sample records about 7,500 distinct CDR3 sequences, about 15% being singletons. The treatment denotes: PENTA 11 planned treatment interruption arm or continuous ART arm. The sequencing used CD45RO+ CD8+ T cells from PBMCs, pooled from several time points, collected from a donor given antiretroviral therapy, either interrupted or continuous. Subset of the sample: memory CD8+ CD45RO+ CD45RA- T cells. These receptors all stem from a pool of human donors with HIV.

This clonotype was seen at least ten times. The chain couples TRBV12-3 or TRBV12-4 to TRBJ1-2; no firm D call. Deletions cut 3 bases from V and 6 bases from J, with 14 bases between. This CDR3 region has 14 residues. Written as DNA, the CDR3 is TGTGCCAGCAGTTTGCGGGCTCTAGGGAATGGCTACACCTTC. Amino acid sequence: CASSLRALGNGYTF.

This clonotype was counted at least ten times. CDR3 protein: CASSQDTEAFF. The DNA for the CDR3 is TGTGCCAGCAGCCAAGACACTGAAGCTTTCTTT. The rearrangement joins TRBV3-1 to TRBJ1-1; D uncertain. V lost 0 bases and J 4 bases, leaving 0 bases between the germline ends. This CDR3 spans 11 amino acids. Germline loops: CDR1 LGHDT, CDR2 YNNKEL (reference sequence).

Regarding this clonotype: A much larger clone differs by one base, so this may be a read error. The rearrangement links TRBV7-8 to TRBJ1-1; D may be TRBD1 (6 bases). CDR3 length: 13 amino acids. Germline assignment: CDR1 SGHVS and CDR2 FQNEAQ. The CDR3 here is CASSYDRNTEAYF. CDR3 DNA: TGTGCCAGCAGCTATGACAGGAACACTGAAGCTTACTTT.

This clonotype has at least ten counts. This chain connects TRBV2 to TRBJ2-3, with TRBD2 identical over 8 bases. V was clipped by 4 bases and J by 1 base; unmatched bases: 7. The CDR3 loop spans 16 amino acids. Germline V lookup: CDR1 SNHLY, CDR2 FYNNEI. CDR3: CASSASGGTGTDTQYF. The CDR3 bases are TGTGCCAGCAGTGCCAGCGGGGGTACGGGCACAGATACGCAGTATTTT. The whole variable domain, remainder taken from reference TRBV2 and TRBJ2-3, is EPEVTQTPSHQVTQMGQEVILRCVPISNHLYFYWYRQILGQKVEFLVSFYNNEISEKSEIFDDQFSVERPDGSNFTLKIRSTKLEDSAMYFCASSASGGTGTDTQYFGPGTRLTVL.

This clonotype came up many times. CDR3 protein: CASSPTSGSDEQFF. The CDR3 DNA sequence: TGTGCCAGCTCACCCACTAGCGGGAGCGATGAGCAGTTCTTC. This chain joins TRBV18 and TRBJ2-1; TRBD2 aligns across 11 bases. The germline CDR1 and CDR2 sequences are KGHSH and LQKENI. This CDR3 is 14 amino acids long. Losses at the gene ends were 3 bases for V and 8 bases for J; bases not matched to a gene: 3.

The sample holds many counts of this clonotype. Here the CDR3 reads CASSRWSVGGEQFF. As DNA, the CDR3 is TGTGCCAGCAGCCGATGGTCGGTAGGTGGTGAGCAGTTCTTC. V is TRBV25-1 and J is TRBJ2-1; D gene unclear. Germline loops: CDR1 MGHDK, CDR2 SYGVNS. The V and J ends lost 6 bases and 9 bases respectively, with 18 bases between them. The CDR3 runs 14 residues.

This clonotype was detected a few times. The gene calls are TRBV7-9 and TRBJ2-1; D remains ambiguous. The CDR3 covers 16 residues. The ends were cut back, 1 base at V and 0 bases at J, with 10 bases in the middle. In germline, CDR1 is SEHNR, CDR2 FQNEAQ (reference sequence). CDR3 nucleotide sequence: TGTGCCAGCAGCTTAGATCTCAGTAGCTCCTACAATGAGCAGTTCTTC. Residues: CASSLDLSSSYNEQFF.

CDR3 loop: CASSLGGTVLGEQYF. The CDR3 DNA sequence: TGTGCCAGCAGCTTAGGAGGGACAGTTCTGGGCGAGCAGTACTTC. J is TRBJ2-7 and V is TRBV11-2; TRBD1 matches 7 bases. This CDR3 has 15 amino acids. Unmatched junction bases numbered 9, after V lost 1 base and J lost 6 bases. CDR1 and CDR2 from the germline V gene are SGHAT and FQNNGV.

In its sample, this clonotype was seen many times. The gene calls are TRBV7-2 and TRBJ1-2; D not certain. V was clipped by 5 bases and J by 4 bases, with 14 bases between them. Looked up from germline, CDR1 is SGHTA and CDR2 is FQGNSA. The CDR3 runs to 14 residues. Written as DNA, the CDR3 is TGTGCCAGCAGCCTAGACCGGGAGATCTATGGCTACACCTTC. It yields the protein CASSLDREIYGYTF.

This clonotype was counted many times. The genes are TRBV11-2 and TRBJ2-2; 11 bases match TRBD1. The CDR3 consists of 15 residues. J lost 9 bases, V lost 6 bases, and 9 bases had no gene match. The germline V gene encodes CDR1 SGHAT and CDR2 FQNNGV. This chain's CDR3 is CASSRSGTGGWELFF. CDR3 nucleotide sequence: TGTGCCAGCAGTCGGTCTGGGACAGGGGGTTGGGAGCTGTTTTTT.

Many counts were recorded for this clonotype. V is TRBV15 and J is TRBJ2-2; no clear D gene. V was clipped by 8 bases and J by 2 bases, with 9 bases between them. The CDR3 loop spans 13 amino acids. Germline V gives CDR1 LNHNV, CDR2 YYDKDF (reference sequence). The CDR3 bases are TGTGCCACCGGGCAAAGAAACACCGGGGAGCTGTTTTTT. Its protein product is CATGQRNTGELFF.

This clonotype qualifies as hyperexpanded. The J gene is TRBJ1-5, the V gene TRBV20-1; no reliable D call. Germline CDR1 is DFQATT and CDR2 is SNEGSKA (reference sequence). Trimming took 1 base from V and 5 from J, leaving 9 bases between them. The CDR3 is made up of 13 amino acids. This CDR3 reads CSARVAGDQPQHF. The CDR3 region has the DNA TGCAGTGCTAGAGTAGCAGGTGATCAGCCCCAGCATTTT.

This clonotype was observed at least ten times. The chain couples TRBV5-4 to TRBJ2-7; no definite D call. The V end lost 2 bases, the J end lost 0 bases, and 9 bases lay between the germline ends. Per the germline V gene, CDR1 is SGHNT and CDR2 is YYREEE (reference sequence). This CDR3 spans 14 amino acids. The chain's CDR3 is CASSFDRYSYEQYF. The CDR3 DNA reads as TGTGCCAGCAGCTTTGACCGTTACTCCTACGAGCAGTACTTC.

This clonotype was observed many times. V and J are TRBV20-1 and TRBJ2-7; 7 bases line up with TRBD2. The germline gives CDR1 DFQATT, CDR2 SNEGSKA (reference sequence). The CDR3 extends over 14 amino acids. The V gene end was trimmed by 2 bases and the J gene end by 6 bases; junction bases not matched to a gene: 10. CDR3 coding DNA: TGCAGTGCTAGAAACCCCGGGACTATGACCGAGCAGTACTTC. This sequence encodes CSARNPGTMTEQYF.

The chain links TRBV9 to TRBJ2-5; 7 nucleotides agree with TRBD2. The germline V gene encodes CDR1 SGDLS and CDR2 YYNGEE. The CDR3 consists of 15 residues. V lost 3 bases and J lost 1; bases outside the gene matches: 6. The CDR3 is CASSAAGRLQETQYF. CDR3 DNA sequence: TGTGCCAGCAGCGCCGCCGGGAGGCTCCAAGAGACCCAGTACTTC.

This clonotype was found many times. This rearrangement joins TRBV12-3 or TRBV12-4 to TRBJ2-4, with TRBD1 matching 8 bases. This CDR3 comprises 20 residues. The V and J ends lost 5 bases and 1 base, in that order; junction bases with no gene match: 19. In nucleotides, the CDR3 is TGTGCCAGCAGTCGATTTGACAGGGGTTTAAGATTGCTCGCCAAAAACATTCAGTACTTC. This codes for CASSRFDRGLRLLAKNIQYF.

This clonotype was found many times. DNA of the CDR3: TGTGCCAGCAGGGTCGCCGGGACTAGCACCTCCTACGAGCAGTACTTC. Its protein product is CASRVAGTSTSYEQYF. The V and J genes are TRBV6-5 and TRBJ2-7, with 9 bases matching TRBD2. There are 16 residues in the CDR3. V dropped 6 bases and J dropped 0; count of bases not matched to a gene: 9. CDR1 MNHEY and CDR2 SVGAGI come from the germline V gene.

This clonotype was observed at least ten times. V usage is TRBV2 and J usage is TRBJ2-7, with 9 bases matching TRBD1. Trimming at V came to 8 bases and at J to 3 bases, leaving 14 bases not matched to a gene. The V gene's germline CDR1 is SNHLY and CDR2 FYNNEI. This CDR3 has 16 residues. Here the CDR3 DNA reads TGTGCCAGCCTGTGGGACCGACAGGGGGAAGACTACGAGCAGTACTTC. This codes for CASLWDRQGEDYEQYF.